This paragraph covers one T cell receptor beta chain sequence. Its antigen is not identified. The data stem from a study of T cell repertoires in cytomegalovirus infection. Study-wide results and limits: Dominating the ex vivo response were TCR beta clonotypes that were CMV-specific and HLA-C-restricted.

V trimming: 8 bases; J trimming: 0 bases; junction bases outside the gene matches: 14. The CDR3 has 16 residues. Germline V gene lookup returns CDR1 SQVTM and CDR2 ANQGSEA. TCRdb called the reads again in MiXCR, with one record for every CDR3 protein. The repertoire holds roughly 760,000 distinct CDR3 sequences, with 35% as singletons. The V gene is TRBV29-1, the J gene TRBJ2-7; 9 bases align to TRBD1. This receptor was obtained from a human donor in good health (CMV status not recorded). Some clones in this sample may be carry-over from other donors' samples. The sequenced material came from PBMCs. The CDR3: CSPLTGGQTLSYEQYF. In nucleotides, the CDR3 is TGCAGCCCCCTGACAGGGGGTCAAACCCTCTCCTACGAGCAGTACTTC.